Sequencing of this T cell receptor (beta chain) was carried out in a study of breast tumors, draining lymph nodes, adjacent tissues. Study-level points and caveats: Data only fit, rather than demonstrated, lymph node origin of most tumor T cells.

In its sample, this clonotype was seen once. The antigen is not known. MiXCR, applied by TCRdb to the multiplex PCR reads, yields one record per CDR3 protein. The sample holds over 150,000 distinct CDR3 sequences, roughly a third seen once. Axillary draining lymph nodes of breast cancer patients supplied the node samples. Per the germline V gene, CDR1 is SEHNR and CDR2 is FQNEAQ (reference sequence). The V end lost 4 bases, the J end lost 9 bases, and 15 bases lay between the germline ends. The CDR3 is made up of 14 amino acids. This receptor was identified in a female donor with breast cancer. Some clones in this sample may be carry-over from other donors' samples. The chain recombines TRBV7-9 with TRBJ1-4; possibly TRBD1 for D (6 bases). Sequenced: axillary lymph node tissue. CDR3 sequence: CASSYREGTKKLFF. The CDR3 region has the DNA TGTGCCAGCAGCTACAGGGAGGGGACTAAAAAACTGTTTTTT.